Listed below are T cell receptor beta chains from one sample, sequenced in a study of CD8+ T cells in alopecia areata. Profiling relied on immunoSEQ multiplex PCR, and the TCRdb table lists in-frame clones only, not all of them. The sample records roughly 140,000 clones, 51% being singletons. Sequencing was performed on CD4+ T cells sorted from blood, taken at week 0. The receptors were gathered from a human donor with alopecia areata. CDR3s leave out the opening cysteine and the closing phenylalanine or tryptophan.

v_gene	j_gene	CDR3aa
TRBV29-1	TRBJ2-1	STQPGQRYNEQF
TRBV20-1	TRBJ2-3	SAIPTDTQY
TRBV20-1	TRBJ2-1	SATQGFEQF
TRBV6-1	TRBJ2-2	AIKGVHWVGELF
TRBV6-5	TRBJ2-7	ASSSRANEQY
TRBV6-5	TRBJ1-5	ASRNFNQPQH
TRBV29-1	TRBJ1-1	SVEAPLIAF
TRBV15	TRBJ2-1	ATSTRQGGYNEQF
TRBV29-1	TRBJ2-5	SVGRAGETQY
TRBV27	TRBJ2-7	ASRQGPYEQY
TRBV2	TRBJ2-1	ASSVGGWDEQF
TRBV5-4	TRBJ2-7	ASSLAGAPTYEQY
TRBV7-3	TRBJ2-1	ASSLNPTVNEQF
TRBV7-2	TRBJ2-1	ASSSGNRNEQF
TRBV23-1	TRBJ2-7	ASSQARVAVSYEQY
TRBV30	TRBJ1-1	AWSVGPNTEAF
TRBV10-3	TRBJ1-1	AISGPRQGNTEAF
TRBV30	TRBJ2-3	AWSVLQDTQY
TRBV28	TRBJ2-1	ASSSRAGETYNEQF
TRBV25-1	TRBJ2-7	ASRPSDRNYEQY
TRBV29-1	TRBJ1-2	SVDSRDRAPG
TRBV29-1	TRBJ2-7	SATPGLAGGPGVYEQY
TRBV29-1	TRBJ1-1	SASPMNTEAF
TRBV5-1	TRBJ1-4	ASSAGQGRGEKLF
TRBV4-1	TRBJ1-2	ASSREKANYGYT
TRBV6-6	TRBJ2-7	ASSYSGQAHEQY
TRBV7-9	TRBJ2-7	ASSTIDRDEQY
TRBV29-1	TRBJ2-5	SVERGVQTQY
TRBV4-1	TRBJ1-5	ASSSGQGEGQPQH
TRBV2	TRBJ1-5	ASLKDRGGNQPQH
TRBV5-1	TRBJ2-2	ASSRSGQGTGELF
TRBV5-1	TRBJ2-5	ASSLATSGGETQY
TRBV7-2	TRBJ2-7	ASSLGLAGLYEQY
TRBV30	TRBJ1-1	AWSRTNTEAF
TRBV28	TRBJ1-4	ASSPPGQGMEKLF
TRBV29-1	TRBJ2-2	SVEVPGELF
TRBV29-1	TRBJ2-7	SVVSAGDSSYEQY
TRBV30	TRBJ2-7	AWRTSGISYEQY
TRBV25-1	TRBJ2-7	ASSRTYEQY
TRBV29-1	TRBJ2-7	SASGREGFEQY
TRBV20-1	TRBJ2-7	SGGRGYEQY
TRBV6-1	TRBJ2-5	ASRDFTQY
TRBV29-1	TRBJ2-5	SVEGGRKETQY
TRBV5-1	TRBJ2-3	ASSLLDGRTDTQY
TRBV2	TRBJ2-1	ASSVAGYSNEQF
TRBV29-1	TRBJ2-2	SVEDQGRGELF